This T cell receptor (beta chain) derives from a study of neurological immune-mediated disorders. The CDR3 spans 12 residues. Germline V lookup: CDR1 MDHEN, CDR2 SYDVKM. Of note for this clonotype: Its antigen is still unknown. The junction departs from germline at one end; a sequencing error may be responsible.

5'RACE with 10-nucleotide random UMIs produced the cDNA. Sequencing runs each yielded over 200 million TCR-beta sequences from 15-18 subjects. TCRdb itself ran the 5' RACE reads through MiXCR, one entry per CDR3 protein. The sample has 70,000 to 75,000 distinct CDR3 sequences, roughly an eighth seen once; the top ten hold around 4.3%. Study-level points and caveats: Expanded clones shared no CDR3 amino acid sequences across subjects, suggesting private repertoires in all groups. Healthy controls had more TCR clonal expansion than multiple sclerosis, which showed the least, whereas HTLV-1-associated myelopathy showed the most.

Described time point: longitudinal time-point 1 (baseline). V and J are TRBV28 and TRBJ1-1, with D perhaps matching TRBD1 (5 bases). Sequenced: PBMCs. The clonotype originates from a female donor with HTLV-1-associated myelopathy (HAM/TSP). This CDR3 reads CASSSGNSEAFF. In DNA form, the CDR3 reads TGTGCCAGCAGTTCAGGGAACTCTGAAGCTTTCTTT. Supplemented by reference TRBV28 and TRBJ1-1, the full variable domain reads DVKVTQSSRYLVKRTGEKVFLECVQDMDHENMFWYRQDPGLGLRLIYFSYDVKMKEKGDIPEGYSVSREKKERFSLILESASTNQTSMYLCASSSGNSEAFFGQGTRLTVV.